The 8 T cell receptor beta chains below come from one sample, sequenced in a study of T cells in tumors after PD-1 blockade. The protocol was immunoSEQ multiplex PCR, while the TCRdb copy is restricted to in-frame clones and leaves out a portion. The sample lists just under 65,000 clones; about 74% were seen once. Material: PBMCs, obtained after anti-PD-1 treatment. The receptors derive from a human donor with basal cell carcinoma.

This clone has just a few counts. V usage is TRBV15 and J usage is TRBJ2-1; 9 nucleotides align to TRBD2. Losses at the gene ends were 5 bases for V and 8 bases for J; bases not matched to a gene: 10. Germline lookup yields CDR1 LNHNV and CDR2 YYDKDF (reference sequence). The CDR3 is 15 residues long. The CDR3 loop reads CATSLLAGQGYEQFF. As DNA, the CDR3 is TGTGCCACCAGCTTGCTAGCGGGGCAGGGCTATGAGCAGTTCTTC.

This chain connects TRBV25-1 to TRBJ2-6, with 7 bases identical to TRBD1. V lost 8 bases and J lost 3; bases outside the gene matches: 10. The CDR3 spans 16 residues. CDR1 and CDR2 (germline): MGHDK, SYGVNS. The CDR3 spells CASSGAGGFGANVLTF. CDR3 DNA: TGTGCCAGCTCCGGGGCAGGGGGATTTGGGGCCAACGTCCTGACTTTC.

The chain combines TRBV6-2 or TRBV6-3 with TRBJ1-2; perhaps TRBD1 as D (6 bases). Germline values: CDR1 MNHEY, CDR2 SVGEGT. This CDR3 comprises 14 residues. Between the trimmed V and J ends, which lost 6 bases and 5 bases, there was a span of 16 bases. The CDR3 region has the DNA TGTGCCAGCAGCCCCCTAAGCAGGGGATATGGCTACACCTTC. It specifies CASSPLSRGYGYTF.

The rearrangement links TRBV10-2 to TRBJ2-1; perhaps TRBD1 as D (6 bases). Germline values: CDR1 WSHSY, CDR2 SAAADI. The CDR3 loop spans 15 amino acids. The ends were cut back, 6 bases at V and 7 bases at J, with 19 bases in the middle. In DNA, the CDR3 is TGCGCCAGCAGCACAATGGCAGGGGCCCGGAATGAGCAGTTCTTC. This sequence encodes CASSTMAGARNEQFF.

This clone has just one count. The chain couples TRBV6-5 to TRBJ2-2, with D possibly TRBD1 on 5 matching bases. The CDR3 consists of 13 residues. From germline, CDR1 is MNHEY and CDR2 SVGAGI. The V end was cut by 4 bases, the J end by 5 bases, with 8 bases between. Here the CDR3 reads CASSFRGTGELFF. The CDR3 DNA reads TGTGCCAGCAGTTTTAGGGGAACCGGGGAGCTGTTTTTT.

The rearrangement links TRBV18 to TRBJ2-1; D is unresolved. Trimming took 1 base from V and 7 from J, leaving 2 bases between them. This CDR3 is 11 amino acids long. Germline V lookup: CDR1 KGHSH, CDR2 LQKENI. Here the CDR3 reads CASSPRNEQFF. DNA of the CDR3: TGTGCCAGCTCACCACGGAATGAGCAGTTCTTC.

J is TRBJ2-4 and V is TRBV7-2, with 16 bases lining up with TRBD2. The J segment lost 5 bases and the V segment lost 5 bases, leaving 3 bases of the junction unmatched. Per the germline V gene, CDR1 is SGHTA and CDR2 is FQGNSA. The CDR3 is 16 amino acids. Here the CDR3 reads CASSPGLAGGENIQYF. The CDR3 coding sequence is TGTGCCAGCAGCCCGGGACTAGCGGGAGGGGAAAACATTCAGTACTTC.

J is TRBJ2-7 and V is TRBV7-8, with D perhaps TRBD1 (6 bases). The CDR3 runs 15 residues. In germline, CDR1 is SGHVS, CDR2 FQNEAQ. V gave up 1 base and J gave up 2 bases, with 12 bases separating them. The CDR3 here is CASSLGQGRTYEQYF. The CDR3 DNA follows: TGTGCCAGCAGCTTAGGTCAGGGGAGAACCTACGAGCAGTACTTC.